The TCR beta chain under discussion was sequenced for a study of chemoradiotherapy in HPV16-positive cancers. Notes on the study in general: Non-HPV-specific T cells did not expand in tumors during treatment, whereas candidate HPV-specific clones and E7-related motifs did.

Germline V gene sequence: CDR1 WSHSY, CDR2 SAAADI. The CDR3 has 13 amino acids. V was pared by 3 bases and J by 3 bases, with 6 bases between. Profiling relied on immunoSEQ multiplex PCR, and the TCRdb table lists in-frame clones only, not all of them. The sample contains roughly 25,000 clones, roughly 94% of which appear only once. Note on this clone: Its antigen is unknown.

Sampling was conducted from a patient who underwent chemoradiotherapy. The chain couples TRBV10-2 to TRBJ1-5; no firm D call. The clonotype comes from a human donor with HPV-associated anogenital cancer. The CDR3: CASSEGDNQPQHF. CDR3 in DNA: TGCGCCAGCAGTGAAGGTGACAATCAGCCCCAGCATTTT.